The entry below gives a single TCR beta chain sequence along with its context. What antigen it recognizes has not been identified. The record has no base qualities; no much larger clone is one base away. The CDR3, from cysteine to phenylalanine, totals 15 residues. CDR3 DNA only is kept here, 45 bases in frame from base 1. Relative to germline, V is missing 6 bases and J is missing 0 bases, with 4 bases of the junction outside any gene match. The germline V gene (reference sequence) provides CDR1 LNHDA and CDR2 SQIVND. The meaning of the sample's time point label: sample taken at primary tumor resection. Without any cell sorting, TCR sequencing was performed on whole RNA extracted either from tumor and nontumor lung tissue or from cryopreserved PBMC samples. The donors were about 65 patients from the lung TRACERx cohort who had early-stage, untreated non-small cell lung cancer. Only patients for whom sufficient RNA was available from at least two tumor regions were selected for TCR sequencing.

This record belongs to a study of spatial heterogeneity in lung cancer (dated by TCRdb to between 2017 and 2020). Background on the whole study: Beta-chain transcripts were consistently detected in greater numbers than alpha-chain transcripts, which likely reflected higher beta-chain transcript abundance. In the raw uncorrected reads, each unique combination of TCR and UMI appeared more than ten times on average. Both alpha and beta chains were TCR-sequenced in 220 or so tumor regions, about 64 matched nontumor lung samples and over 55 PBMC samples obtained at surgery. Nonsynonymous mutation counts, determined by whole-exome sequencing of tumor tissue, were related to features of the TCR repertoire. In non-small cell lung cancer, the study quantitatively compared TCR alpha and beta repertoires across several tumor regions, matched nontumor lung, and blood.

Receptor amplification or capture employed 5' RACE. The data were produced on a NextSeq 500. The TCR library protocol attached a unique molecular identifier to each TCR cDNA molecule to allow correction of PCR and sequencing errors. Concerning the study's data processing: TCR identification, UMI-based error correction and CDR3 extraction were all carried out with Decombinator tools. Expanded TCRs were defined as those above a frequency of 2 per 1,000, corresponding to the top 1% of the tumor frequency distribution. Rényi diversity was computed with the R vegan package after subsampling each repertoire 100 times to 5,000 TCRs. CDR3 similarity networks were constructed using string-kernel similarity of amino acid triplets, with links drawn between CDR3s whose pairwise similarity was above 0.82. The public reads were run again by TCRdb, first through fastp at Q25 and then through MiXCR, and only productive beta chains were kept. All rows with the same CDR3 protein become a single entry with the most common DNA and genes. The V and J calls shown here were made by TCRdb, not taken from the authors' results. The sample yields about 82,000 distinct CDR3 sequences; roughly 12% were counted once. The leading ten clones occupy around 4.3% of the sample.

Summary of the overall study and its limitations: Additional single-cell paired TCR alpha and beta sequencing was considered necessary to confirm, at a functional level, the hypothesis that regional TCRs recognize regional mutations. Ubiquitous expanded tumor TCRs were detected in blood more often at tumor resection than at routine follow-up.

The sequence derives from a male donor with early-stage non-small cell lung cancer. The specimen comprised PBMCs, sampled at surgery. This receptor chain uses TRBV19 and TRBJ2-1; 8 middle bases align to TRBD2. This receptor carries the CDR3 CASRLSGSSYNEQFF. The DNA reads TGTGCCAGTAGACTGAGCGGGAGCTCCTACAATGAGCAGTTCTTC.